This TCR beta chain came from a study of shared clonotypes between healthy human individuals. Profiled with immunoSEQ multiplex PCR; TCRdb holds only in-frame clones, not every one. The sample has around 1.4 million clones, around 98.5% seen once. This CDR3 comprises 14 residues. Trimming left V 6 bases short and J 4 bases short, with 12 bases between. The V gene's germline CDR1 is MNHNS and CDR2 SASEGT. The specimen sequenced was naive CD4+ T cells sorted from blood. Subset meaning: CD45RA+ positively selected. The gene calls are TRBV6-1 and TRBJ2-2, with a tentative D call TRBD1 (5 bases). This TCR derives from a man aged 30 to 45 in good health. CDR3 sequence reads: CASRKDTSTGELFF. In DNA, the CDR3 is TGTGCCAGCAGAAAGGACACGTCCACCGGGGAGCTGTTTTTT.